A single sample gave rise to the 10 T cell receptor beta chains below, sequenced in a study of blood T cell repertoires in COVID-19. Assay used: immunoSEQ multiplex PCR; TCRdb lists only in-frame clones, some missing. The repertoire holds some 330,000 clones, around 87% seen once, with approximately 4% in the top ten. The sequencing input was peripheral blood. The receptors derive from a woman aged 50 to 65 with active or convalescent COVID-19.

This clone turned up a few times. V is TRBV6-1 and J is TRBJ1-5; the D gene is possibly TRBD1 (5 bases). Trimming shortened V by 3 bases and J by 5 bases, and 14 bases separated the two germline ends. Germline V gives CDR1 MNHNS, CDR2 SASEGT. The CDR3 extends over 15 amino acids. CDR3 amino acids: CASSDVGGVYQPQHF. In DNA form, the CDR3 reads TGTGCCAGCAGTGACGTGGGGGGGGTTTATCAGCCCCAGCATTTT.

This chain connects TRBV28 to TRBJ2-5; possibly TRBD1 for D (5 bases). With 7 bases removed from V and 3 bases from J, the gap between germline ends came to 6 bases. There are 11 residues in the CDR3. In germline, CDR1 is MDHEN, CDR2 SYDVKM. CDR3 nucleotide sequence: TGTGCCAGCACCAGGGAAGAGACCCAGTACTTC. Its translation is CASTREETQYF.

J is TRBJ1-1 and V is TRBV5-4; D not certain. This CDR3 is built from 14 residues. CDR1 is SGHNT and CDR2 is YYREEE in the germline V gene (reference sequence). Trimming removed 7 bases at V and 1 base at J, with 14 bases between. CDR3 nucleotide sequence: TGTGCCAGCCGACTGCGGGCCGGGAACACTGAAGCTTTCTTT. Its protein is CASRLRAGNTEAFF.

This clone showed up just a few times. The rearrangement joins TRBV30 to TRBJ1-6, with a weak D call TRBD1 (6 bases). Per the germline V gene, CDR1 is GTSNPN and CDR2 is SVGIG (reference sequence). This CDR3 has 15 residues. V was pared by 0 bases and J by 8 bases, with 14 bases between. CDR3 residues: CAWSVSGHRDSPLHF. In DNA form, the CDR3 reads TGTGCCTGGAGTGTATCGGGACATAGGGATTCACCCCTCCACTTT.

The rearrangement links TRBV12-5 to TRBJ1-6; D gene uncertain. Germline V lookup: CDR1 LGHNT, CDR2 FRNRAP. There are 14 residues in the CDR3. Trimming took off 1 base at V and 9 bases at J, with 10 bases between the two ends. The CDR3 spells CASGLAGKGSPLHF. CDR3 DNA sequence: TGTGCTAGTGGTTTGGCCGGGAAAGGTTCACCCCTCCACTTT.

The rearrangement joins TRBV9 to TRBJ1-2, with D maybe TRBD1 (5 bases). This CDR3 region has 16 residues. CDR1 SGDLS and CDR2 YYNGEE come from the germline V gene. Trimming shortened V by 0 bases and J by 1 base, and 13 bases separated the two germline ends. The CDR3 sequence: CASSVGPPGFNYGYTF. CDR3 bases: TGTGCCAGCAGCGTAGGGCCCCCAGGGTTTAACTATGGCTACACCTTC.

This sequence joins TRBV7-9 and TRBJ1-1; maybe TRBD1 (6 bases). The CDR3 is 18 amino acids. Trimming left V 2 bases short and J 4 bases short, with 23 bases between. Germline CDR1 is SEHNR and CDR2 is FQNEAQ (reference sequence). CDR3 amino acids: CASSLWAFRQARGTEAFF. CDR3 bases: TGTGCCAGCAGCTTATGGGCCTTCCGACAGGCCCGTGGCACTGAAGCTTTCTTT.

This chain connects TRBV15 to TRBJ1-1, with D possibly matching TRBD1 (5 bases). CDR1 is LNHNV and CDR2 is YYDKDF in the germline V gene (reference sequence). CDR3 length: 14 amino acids. The V end was cut by 1 base, the J end by 4 bases, with 10 bases between. This chain's CDR3 is CATSRAGMGTEAFF. DNA for the CDR3: TGTGCCACCAGCAGAGCAGGGATGGGCACTGAAGCTTTCTTT.

In DNA form, the CDR3 reads TGTGCCAGCAGTTTCCGACACCCGAACACCGGGGAGCTGTTTTTT. This codes for CASSFRHPNTGELFF. The chain couples TRBV6-5 to TRBJ2-2; D gene unclear. V lost 4 bases to trimming and J lost 0 bases, with 9 bases between them. Per germline, CDR1 MNHEY and CDR2 SVGAGI. The CDR3 length is 15 residues.

This chain connects TRBV11-3 to TRBJ2-3; 9 nucleotides agree with TRBD1. Germline V gives CDR1 SGHNT, CDR2 YENEEA. The CDR3 extends over 14 amino acids. Trimming removed 5 bases from V and 4 bases from J; junction bases left unmatched: 4. As DNA, the CDR3 is TGTGCCAGCAGCAAGAGACAGGGGGCAGATACGCAGTATTTT. This gives the protein CASSKRQGADTQYF.